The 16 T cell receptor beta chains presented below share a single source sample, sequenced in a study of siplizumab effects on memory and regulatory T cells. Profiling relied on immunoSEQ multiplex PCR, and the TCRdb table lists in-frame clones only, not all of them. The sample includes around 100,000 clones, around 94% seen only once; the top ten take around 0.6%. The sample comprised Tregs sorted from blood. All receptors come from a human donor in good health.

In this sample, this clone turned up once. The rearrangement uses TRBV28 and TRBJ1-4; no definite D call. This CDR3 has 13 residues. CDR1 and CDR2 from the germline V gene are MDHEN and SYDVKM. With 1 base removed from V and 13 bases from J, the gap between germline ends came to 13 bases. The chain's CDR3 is CASSLFVKERLFF. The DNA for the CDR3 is TGTGCCAGCAGTTTATTTGTGAAGGAGAGACTGTTTTTT.

The CDR3 nucleotides read TGTGCCAGCAGCCCCACAGGGGGTAGCACTGAAGCTTTCTTT. Residues: CASSPTGGSTEAFF. The chain employs TRBV11-2 and TRBJ1-1, with 8 bases lining up with TRBD1. The V segment lost 5 bases and the J segment 4 bases; nucleotides outside the gene matches: 6. CDR1 and CDR2 from the germline V gene are SGHAT and FQNNGV. CDR3 length: 14 amino acids.

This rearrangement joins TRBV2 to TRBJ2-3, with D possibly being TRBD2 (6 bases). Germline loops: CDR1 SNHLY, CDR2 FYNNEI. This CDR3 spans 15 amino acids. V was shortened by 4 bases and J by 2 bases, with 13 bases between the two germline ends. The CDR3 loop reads CASSGSSGNTDTQYF. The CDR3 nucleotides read TGTGCCAGCAGTGGAAGTAGCGGTAACACAGATACGCAGTATTTT.

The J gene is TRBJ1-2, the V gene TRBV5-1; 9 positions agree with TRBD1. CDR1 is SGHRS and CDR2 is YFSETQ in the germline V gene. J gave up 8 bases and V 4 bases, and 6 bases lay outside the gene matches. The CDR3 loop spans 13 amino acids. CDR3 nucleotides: TGCGCCAGCAGCCCGGGACAGGGATGGGGCTACACCTTC. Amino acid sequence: CASSPGQGWGYTF.

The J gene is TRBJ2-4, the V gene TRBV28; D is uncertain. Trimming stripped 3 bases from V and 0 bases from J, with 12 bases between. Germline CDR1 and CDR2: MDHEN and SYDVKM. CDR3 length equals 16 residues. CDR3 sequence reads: CASSLRFPLAKNIQYF. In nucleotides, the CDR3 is TGTGCCAGCAGTTTGCGGTTTCCCCTAGCCAAAAACATTCAGTACTTC.

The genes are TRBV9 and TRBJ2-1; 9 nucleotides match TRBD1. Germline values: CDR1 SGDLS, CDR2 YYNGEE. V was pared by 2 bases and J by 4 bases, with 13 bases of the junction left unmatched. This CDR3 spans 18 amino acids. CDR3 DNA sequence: TGTGCCAGCAGCGTTCACGTTTGGGACAGGGTTAAATACAATGAGCAGTTCTTC. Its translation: CASSVHVWDRVKYNEQFF.

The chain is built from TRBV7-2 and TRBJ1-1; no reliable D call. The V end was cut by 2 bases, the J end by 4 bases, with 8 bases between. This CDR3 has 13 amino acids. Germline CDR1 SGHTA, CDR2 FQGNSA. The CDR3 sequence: CASSLTPLTEAFF. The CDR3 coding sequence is TGTGCCAGCAGCTTAACCCCCCTCACTGAAGCTTTCTTT. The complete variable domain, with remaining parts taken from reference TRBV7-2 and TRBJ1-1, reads GAGVSQSPSNKVTEKGKDVELRCDPISGHTALYWYRQSLGQGLEFLIYFQGNSAPDKSGLPSDRFSAERTGGSVSTLTIQRTQQEDSAVYLCASSLTPLTEAFFGQGTRLTVV.

The CDR3 loop is CASTRTYIMNTEAFF. Written as DNA, the CDR3 is TGTGCCAGCACTCGAACCTACATTATGAACACTGAAGCTTTCTTT. V gene TRBV9 combines with J gene TRBJ1-1; D uncertain. V gave up 6 bases and J gave up 0 bases, with 15 bases separating them. The CDR3 contains 15 residues. Per the germline V gene, CDR1 is SGDLS and CDR2 is YYNGEE.

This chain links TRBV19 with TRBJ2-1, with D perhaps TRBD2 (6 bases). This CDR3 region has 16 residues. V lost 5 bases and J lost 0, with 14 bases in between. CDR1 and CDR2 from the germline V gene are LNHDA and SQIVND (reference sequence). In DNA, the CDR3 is TGTGCCAGTAGTCCTCGCGCGGGGAGCTCCTACAATGAGCAGTTCTTC. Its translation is CASSPRAGSSYNEQFF. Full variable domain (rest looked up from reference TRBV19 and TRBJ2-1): DGGITQSPKYLFRKEGQNVTLSCEQNLNHDAMYWYRQDPGQGLRLIYYSQIVNDFQKGDIAEGYSVSREKKESFPLTVTSAQKNPTAFYLCASSPRAGSSYNEQFFGPGTRLTVL.

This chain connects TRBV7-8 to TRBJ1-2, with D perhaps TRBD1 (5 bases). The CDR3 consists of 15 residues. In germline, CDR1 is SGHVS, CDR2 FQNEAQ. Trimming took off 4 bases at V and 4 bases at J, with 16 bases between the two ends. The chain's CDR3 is CASSYQTGTAYGYTF. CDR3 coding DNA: TGTGCCAGCAGCTATCAAACCGGGACGGCCTATGGCTACACCTTC.

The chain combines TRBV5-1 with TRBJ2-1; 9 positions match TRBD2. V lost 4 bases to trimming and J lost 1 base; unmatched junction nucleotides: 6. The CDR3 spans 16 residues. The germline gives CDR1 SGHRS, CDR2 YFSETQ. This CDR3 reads CASSLATSGSYNEQFF. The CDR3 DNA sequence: TGCGCCAGCAGCCTTGCGACTAGCGGTTCCTACAATGAGCAGTTCTTC.

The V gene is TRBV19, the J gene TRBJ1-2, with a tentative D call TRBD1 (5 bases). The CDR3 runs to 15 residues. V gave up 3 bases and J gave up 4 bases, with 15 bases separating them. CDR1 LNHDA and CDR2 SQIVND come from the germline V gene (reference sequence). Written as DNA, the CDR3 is TGTGCCAGTAGTATTCGGGGGGGAAGGGTCTATGGCTACACCTTC. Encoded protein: CASSIRGGRVYGYTF.

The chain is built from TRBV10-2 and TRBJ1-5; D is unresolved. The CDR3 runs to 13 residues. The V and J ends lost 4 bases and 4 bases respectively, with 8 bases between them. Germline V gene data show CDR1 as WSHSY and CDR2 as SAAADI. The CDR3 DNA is TGCGCCAGCAGTGGGTCGACGAATCAGCCCCAGCATTTT. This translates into CASSGSTNQPQHF.

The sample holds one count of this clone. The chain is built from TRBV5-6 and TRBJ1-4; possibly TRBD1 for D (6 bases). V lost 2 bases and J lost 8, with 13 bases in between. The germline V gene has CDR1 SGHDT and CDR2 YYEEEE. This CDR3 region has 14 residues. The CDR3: CASSFGGWDEKLFF. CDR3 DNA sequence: TGTGCCAGCAGCTTCGGGGGCTGGGACGAAAAACTGTTTTTT.

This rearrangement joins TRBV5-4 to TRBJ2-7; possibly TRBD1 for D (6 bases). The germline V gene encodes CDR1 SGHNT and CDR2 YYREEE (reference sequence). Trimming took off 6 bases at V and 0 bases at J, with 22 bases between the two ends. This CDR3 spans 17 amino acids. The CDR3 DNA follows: TGTGCCAGCACCTCCGTACCCCTATCGGACAGCTCCTACGAGCAGTACTTC. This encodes CASTSVPLSDSSYEQYF.

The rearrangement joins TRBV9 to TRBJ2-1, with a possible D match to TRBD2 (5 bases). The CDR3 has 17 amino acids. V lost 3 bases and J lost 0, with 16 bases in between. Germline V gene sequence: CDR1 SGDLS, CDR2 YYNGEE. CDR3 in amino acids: CASSAGLSTSSYNEQFF. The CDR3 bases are TGTGCCAGCAGCGCGGGATTAAGCACAAGCTCCTACAATGAGCAGTTCTTC. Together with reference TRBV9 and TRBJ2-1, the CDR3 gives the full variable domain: DSGVTQTPKHLITATGQRVTLRCSPRSGDLSVYWYQQSLDQGLQFLIQYYNGEERAKGNILERFSAQQFPDLHSELNLSSLELGDSALYFCASSAGLSTSSYNEQFFGPGTRLTVL.